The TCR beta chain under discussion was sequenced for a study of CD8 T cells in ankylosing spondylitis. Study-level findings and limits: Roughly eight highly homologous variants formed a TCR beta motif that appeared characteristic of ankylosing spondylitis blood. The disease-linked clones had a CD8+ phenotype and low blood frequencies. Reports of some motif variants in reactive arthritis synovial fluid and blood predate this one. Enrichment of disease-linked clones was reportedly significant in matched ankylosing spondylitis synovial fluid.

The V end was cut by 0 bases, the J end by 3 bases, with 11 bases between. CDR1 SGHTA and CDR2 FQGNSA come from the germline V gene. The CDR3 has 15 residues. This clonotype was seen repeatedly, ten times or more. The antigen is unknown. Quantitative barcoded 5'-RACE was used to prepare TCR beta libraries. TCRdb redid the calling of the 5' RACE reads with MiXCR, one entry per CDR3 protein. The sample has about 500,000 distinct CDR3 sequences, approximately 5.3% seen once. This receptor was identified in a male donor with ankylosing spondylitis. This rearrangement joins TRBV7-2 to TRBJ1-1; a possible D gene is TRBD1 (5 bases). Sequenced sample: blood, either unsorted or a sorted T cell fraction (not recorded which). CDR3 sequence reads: CASSLALEGDTEAFF. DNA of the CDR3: TGTGCCAGCAGCTTAGCGCTTGAAGGGGACACTGAAGCTTTCTTT.